This TCR beta chain was sequenced in a study of T cells in Graves' hyperthyroidism and ophthalmopathy. This CDR3 contains 15 residues. The germline V gene has CDR1 SGHAT and CDR2 FQNNGV. Trimming left V 8 bases short and J 7 bases short, with 23 bases between. This clonotype came up once. What was amplified from RNA transcripts were TCR beta CDR3 regions. First-round RT-PCR with HTBI primers amplified the TCR CDR3 region. TCRdb called the multiplex PCR reads again in MiXCR, with one record for every CDR3 protein. In the table there are fewer than 400,000 distinct CDR3 sequences, around 25% of which are singletons.

The specimen was blood. This TCR was sampled from a man between 50 and 59 years old with Graves' hyperthyroidism. The chain employs TRBV11-2 and TRBJ1-1; perhaps TRBD1 as D (6 bases). The DNA of the CDR3 is TGTGCCAGCGTAAAGGAGGGGGGCGGGGCAGGTGAAGCTTTCTTT. Its translation is CASVKEGGGAGEAFF.